The 21 T cell receptor beta chains listed next were all sequenced from one sample in a study of blood T cell repertoires in COVID-19. This table comes from immunoSEQ multiplex PCR, and its TCRdb copy is limited to in-frame clones, with some not included. The repertoire holds a few hundred thousand clones, with roughly 80% as singletons. The specimen sequenced was peripheral blood. The receptors derive from a man older than 75 with acute or convalescent COVID-19.

This clone was seen a few times. The chain recombines TRBV5-6 with TRBJ1-5, with 11 positions matching TRBD1. The CDR3 contains 17 residues. CDR1 is SGHDT, CDR2 YYEEEE, per germline. V was pared by 4 bases and J by 4 bases, with 10 bases of the junction left unmatched. The CDR3 coding sequence is TGTGCCAGCAGCCGATCCGGGACAGGGGGTAAAAATCAGCCCCAGCATTTT. This sequence encodes CASSRSGTGGKNQPQHF.

This chain uses TRBV5-1 with TRBJ2-2; 10 bases map to TRBD2. Looked up from germline, CDR1 is SGHRS and CDR2 is YFSETQ. V lost 6 bases and J lost 3; bases outside the gene matches: 5. This CDR3 is 15 amino acids long. Written as DNA, the CDR3 is TGCGCCAGCAATCTAGCGGGGGCCCACACCGGGGAGCTGTTTTTT. It codes for CASNLAGAHTGELFF.

The gene calls are TRBV28 and TRBJ1-1; perhaps TRBD1 as D (5 bases). V was cut by 6 bases and J by 0 bases, with 14 bases left in between. The germline V gene has CDR1 MDHEN and CDR2 SYDVKM. CDR3 length: 15 amino acids. CDR3 protein: CASRRDYLLNTEAFF. The CDR3 nucleotides are TGTGCCAGCAGACGGGACTACTTATTGAACACTGAAGCTTTCTTT.

The genes are TRBV9 and TRBJ2-7; 7 nucleotides agree with TRBD2. The germline CDR1 and CDR2 sequences are SGDLS and YYNGEE. CDR3 length equals 14 residues. The V gene end was trimmed by 3 bases and the J gene end by 2 bases; junction bases not matched to a gene: 5. CDR3 DNA sequence: TGTGCCAGCAGCGCATTAGCGGGCCCCTACGAGCAGTACTTC. It encodes CASSALAGPYEQYF.

The chain has TRBV7-2 and TRBJ1-3; D gene ambiguous. Trimming removed 3 bases at V and 4 bases at J, with 13 bases between. The germline CDR1 and CDR2 sequences are SGHTA and FQGNSA. The CDR3 extends over 15 amino acids. CDR3 loop: CASSLSPRRGNTIYF. DNA of the CDR3: TGTGCCAGCAGCTTGTCTCCCCGGCGGGGAAACACCATATATTTT.

The V call is TRBV28, the J call TRBJ1-2, with TRBD1 matching 9 bases. This CDR3 comprises 16 residues. With 2 bases clipped from V and 8 bases from J, the junction kept 12 bases outside the gene matches. Germline CDR1 is MDHEN and CDR2 is SYDVKM. The chain's CDR3 is CASSLTPGQGRQGYTF. The CDR3 DNA reads TGTGCCAGCAGTTTAACTCCCGGACAGGGGAGGCAGGGCTACACCTTC.

The rearrangement uses TRBV9 and TRBJ2-3; D unclear. CDR3 length: 15 amino acids. Germline V gene sequence: CDR1 SGDLS, CDR2 YYNGEE. Trimming left V 1 base short and J 2 bases short, with 11 bases between. The CDR3 DNA reads TGTGCCAGCAGCGTAACCCCCTCCTACACAGATACGCAGTATTTT. Amino acid sequence: CASSVTPSYTDTQYF. The full variable domain, rest sourced from reference TRBV9 and TRBJ2-3, is DSGVTQTPKHLITATGQRVTLRCSPRSGDLSVYWYQQSLDQGLQFLIQYYNGEERAKGNILERFSAQQFPDLHSELNLSSLELGDSALYFCASSVTPSYTDTQYFGPGTRLTVL.

Points on this clone: Possible read error: a much larger clone is one base away. This rearrangement joins TRBV11-3 to TRBJ2-7; tentatively, D is TRBD1 (5 bases). The CDR3 sequence is 13 residues long. V lost 1 base to trimming and J lost 3 bases, with 7 bases between them. Germline CDR1 reads SGHNT; CDR2 reads YENEEA. CDR3 in amino acids: CASSLGRDYEQYF. CDR3 DNA: TGTGCCAGCAGCTTAGGCAGGGACTACGAGCAGTACTTC.

This chain uses TRBV4-1 with TRBJ1-2; no reliable D call. The CDR3 sequence is 18 residues long. Trimming took 1 base from V and 0 from J, leaving 18 bases between them. Germline CDR1 reads MGHRA; CDR2 reads YSYEKL. CDR3 bases: TGCGCCAGCAGCCAAGTTCGCGGAGTAGCCGGAGCTAACTATGGCTACACCTTC. It is translated as CASSQVRGVAGANYGYTF.

This clone was recorded once. The chain joins TRBV5-4 to TRBJ2-1, with 7 bases that match TRBD1. V lost 6 bases and J lost 1; bases outside the gene matches: 7. The CDR3 totals 15 residues. The germline V gene encodes CDR1 SGHNT and CDR2 YYREEE (reference sequence). In nucleotides, the CDR3 is TGTGCCAGCATCAGAGGGGGCCAATCCTACAATGAGCAGTTCTTC. It encodes CASIRGGQSYNEQFF.

CDR3 amino acids: CASKTGGSSSYNEQFF. The CDR3 DNA follows: TGTGCCAGCAAAACGGGCGGGTCGAGCTCCTACAATGAGCAGTTCTTC. The chain carries TRBV2 and TRBJ2-1; tentatively, D is TRBD2 (5 bases). The CDR3 covers 16 residues. V was trimmed by 7 bases and J by 0 bases, leaving 16 bases between them. Germline CDR1 reads SNHLY; CDR2 reads FYNNEI. Full variable domain (missing parts from reference TRBV2 and TRBJ2-1): EPEVTQTPSHQVTQMGQEVILRCVPISNHLYFYWYRQILGQKVEFLVSFYNNEISEKSEIFDDQFSVERPDGSNFTLKIRSTKLEDSAMYFCASKTGGSSSYNEQFFGPGTRLTVL.

The chain couples TRBV12-5 to TRBJ1-2, with D tentatively TRBD1 (5 bases). Germline V gene sequence: CDR1 LGHNT, CDR2 FRNRAP. The CDR3 sequence is 15 residues long. Trimming stripped 3 bases from V and 7 bases from J, with 18 bases between. This CDR3 is CASGLSGTGVIGYTF. DNA for the CDR3: TGTGCTAGTGGTTTATCCGGGACGGGAGTAATTGGCTACACCTTC.

This clone has more than one count but fewer than ten. This rearrangement joins TRBV24-1 to TRBJ2-1, with D possibly TRBD1 on 6 matching bases. The V end was cut by 6 bases, the J end by 10 bases, with 15 bases between. From germline, CDR1 is KGHDR and CDR2 SFDVKD. The CDR3 sequence is 13 residues long. CDR3 sequence reads: CATSTGGLGEQFF. The CDR3 DNA reads TGTGCCACCAGTACTGGGGGCCTTGGCGAGCAGTTCTTC.

CDR3 residues: CATSRPPGQFSDTQYF. CDR3 in DNA: TGTGCCACCAGCCGTCCTCCGGGACAGTTCTCAGATACGCAGTATTTT. The genes are TRBV24-1 and TRBJ2-3, with TRBD1 matching 7 bases. Germline V gene sequence: CDR1 KGHDR, CDR2 SFDVKD. The CDR3 is made up of 16 amino acids. J gave up 4 bases and V 7 bases, and 13 bases lay outside the gene matches.

The V gene is TRBV7-2, the J gene TRBJ2-7; D unclear. Germline V gene sequence: CDR1 SGHTA, CDR2 FQGNSA. Trimming removed 4 bases from V and 5 bases from J, with 9 bases in between. There are 12 residues in the CDR3. The CDR3 reads CASSSFRDEQYF. The CDR3 DNA reads TGTGCCAGCAGCTCCTTCCGGGACGAGCAGTACTTC.

The rearrangement links TRBV19 to TRBJ2-2; 8 bases are shared with TRBD1. V was pared by 5 bases and J by 2 bases, with 7 bases of the junction left unmatched. Germline loops: CDR1 LNHDA, CDR2 SQIVND (reference sequence). This CDR3 contains 16 residues. CDR3 residues: CASSGGQGVNTGELFF. CDR3 sequence (DNA): TGTGCCAGTAGTGGCGGACAGGGAGTCAACACCGGGGAGCTGTTTTTT.

This clone was found once. The chain is built from TRBV5-1 and TRBJ2-3; 9 nucleotides line up with TRBD2. The CDR3 extends over 15 amino acids. Germline values: CDR1 SGHRS, CDR2 YFSETQ. V dropped 4 bases and J dropped 3; count of bases not matched to a gene: 6. The CDR3 region is CASSTVSGGTDTQYF. As DNA, the CDR3 is TGCGCCAGCAGCACGGTTAGCGGGGGAACAGATACGCAGTATTTT. Looking up the rest from reference TRBV5-1 and TRBJ2-3 gives the full variable domain: KAGVTQTPRYLIKTRGQQVTLSCSPISGHRSVSWYQQTPGQGLQFLFEYFSETQRNKGNFPGRFSGRQFSNSRSEMNVSTLELGDSALYLCASSTVSGGTDTQYFGPGTRLTVL.

This sequence joins TRBV18 and TRBJ1-2; D is ambiguous. V was clipped by 4 bases and J by 7 bases, with 13 bases between them. Per the germline V gene, CDR1 is KGHSH and CDR2 is LQKENI. The CDR3 sequence is 13 residues long. This CDR3 reads CASSRADLPGYTF. DNA of the CDR3: TGTGCCAGCTCACGGGCAGACCTTCCTGGCTACACCTTC.

The V and J genes are TRBV29-1 and TRBJ2-2; 12 bases are a match to TRBD1. Unmatched junction bases numbered 6, after V lost 5 bases and J lost 2 bases. This CDR3 has 16 amino acids. Germline V gene sequence: CDR1 SQVTM, CDR2 ANQGSEA. The CDR3, as DNA: TGCAGCGTTTCAACCGGGACAGGGGGCAACACCGGGGAGCTGTTTTTT. It encodes CSVSTGTGGNTGELFF.

The chain uses TRBV5-5 and TRBJ2-7; 8 nucleotides align to TRBD1. The ends lost 0 bases at V and 1 base at J; junction bases unmatched: 6. Germline V lookup: CDR1 SGHKS, CDR2 YYEKEE (reference sequence). This CDR3 has 16 residues. In nucleotides, the CDR3 is TGTGCCAGCAGCTTGGGCAGGGGGCGGGGTTCCTACGAGCAGTACTTC. It codes for CASSLGRGRGSYEQYF.

J is TRBJ1-1 and V is TRBV9; possibly TRBD1 for D (6 bases). The CDR3 sequence is 16 residues long. Trimming stripped 2 bases from V and 2 bases from J, with 16 bases between. Germline CDR1 and CDR2: SGDLS and YYNGEE. This chain's CDR3 is CASSVSSGTKNTEAFF. As DNA, the CDR3 is TGTGCCAGCAGCGTTTCGTCCGGGACAAAAAACACTGAAGCTTTCTTT.